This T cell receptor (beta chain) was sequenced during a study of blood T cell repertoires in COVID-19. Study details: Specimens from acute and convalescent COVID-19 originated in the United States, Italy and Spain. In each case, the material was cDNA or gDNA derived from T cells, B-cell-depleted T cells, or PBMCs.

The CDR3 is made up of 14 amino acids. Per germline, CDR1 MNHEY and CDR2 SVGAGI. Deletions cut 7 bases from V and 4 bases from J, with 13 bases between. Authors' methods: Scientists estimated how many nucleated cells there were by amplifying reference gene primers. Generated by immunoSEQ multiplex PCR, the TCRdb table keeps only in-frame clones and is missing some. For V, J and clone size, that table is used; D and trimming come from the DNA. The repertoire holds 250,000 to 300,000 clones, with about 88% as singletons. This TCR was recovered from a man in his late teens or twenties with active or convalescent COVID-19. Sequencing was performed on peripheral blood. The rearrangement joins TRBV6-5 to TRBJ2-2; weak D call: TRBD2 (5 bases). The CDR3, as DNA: TGTGCCAGCAAAGCTAGCAGGTTCACCGGGGAGCTGTTTTTT. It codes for CASKASRFTGELFF.